Many counts were recorded for the clone carrying this T cell receptor (beta chain). This sample was included in a study of T-cell reconstitution after alpha-beta-depleted transplantation in children. There are 14 residues in the CDR3. Trimming took off 3 bases at V and 5 bases at J, with 11 bases between the two ends. The library targeted TCRbeta and was prepared with unique molecular identifiers. TCRdb fed the PCR reads into MiXCR, producing one record per CDR3 protein. This sample carries over 400,000 distinct CDR3 sequences, around 12% of them seen once, and the ten largest clones take around 6.1%.

The sample in question was PBMCs from the stem cell graft donor, obtained from the stem cell graft. The chain carries TRBV12-3 or TRBV12-4 and TRBJ1-5; D may be TRBD1 (6 bases). The TCR originated in a human donor who donated a stem cell graft to a child with combined immunodeficiency. The CDR3 reads CASSFGTYYQPQHF. In DNA form, the CDR3 reads TGTGCCAGCAGTTTCGGGACATACTATCAGCCCCAGCATTTT.